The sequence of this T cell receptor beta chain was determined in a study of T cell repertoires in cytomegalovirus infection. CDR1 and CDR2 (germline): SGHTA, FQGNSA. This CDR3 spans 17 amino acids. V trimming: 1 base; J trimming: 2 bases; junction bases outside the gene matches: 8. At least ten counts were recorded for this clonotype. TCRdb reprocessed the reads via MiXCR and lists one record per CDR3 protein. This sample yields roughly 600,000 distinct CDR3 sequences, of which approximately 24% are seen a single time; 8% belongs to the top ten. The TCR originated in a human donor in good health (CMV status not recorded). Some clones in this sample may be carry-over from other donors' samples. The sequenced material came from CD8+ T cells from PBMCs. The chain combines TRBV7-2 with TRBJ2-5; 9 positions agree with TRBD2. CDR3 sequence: CASSLGSGGGGQETQYF. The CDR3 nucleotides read TGTGCCAGCAGCTTAGGATCTGGCGGGGGGGGACAAGAGACCCAGTACTTC.